A selection of T cell receptor beta chains follows, all from one sample in a study of shared clonotypes between healthy human individuals. Some clones are missing from TCRdb's copy, which holds only in-frame ones; the method was immunoSEQ multiplex PCR. The repertoire holds nearly 1,000,000 clones, with approximately 80% as singletons. Sequencing used memory CD4+ T cells sorted from blood. Receptors originate from a man between 18 and 29 years old in good health. Both conserved end residues are part of each CDR3. The order of the fields is clone size, D gene, V gene, J gene, CDR3 protein, CDR3 DNA. A D gene is named only where the DNA matches it firmly. For some rows the clone size is stated as once, few or many, or as a class when expanded; others skip it.

clone size: NA; D gene: NA; V gene: TRBV14; J gene: TRBJ2-3; CDR3 protein: CASSQARFTFTDTQYF; CDR3 DNA: TGTGCCAGCAGCCAAGCGAGATTTACTTTCACAGATACGCAGTATTTT
clone size: NA; D gene: NA; V gene: TRBV14; J gene: TRBJ2-2; CDR3 protein: CASSQELAGELFF; CDR3 DNA: TGTGCCAGCAGCCAAGAACTTGCCGGGGAGCTGTTTTTT
clone size: NA; D gene: TRBD2; V gene: TRBV11-2; J gene: TRBJ2-1; CDR3 protein: CASSTPGLAGGYEQFF; CDR3 DNA: TGTGCCAGCAGCACCCCGGGACTAGCGGGAGGATATGAGCAGTTCTTC
clone size: NA; D gene: NA; V gene: TRBV7-9; J gene: TRBJ2-3; CDR3 protein: CASSSRGTLGDTQYF; CDR3 DNA: TGTGCCAGCAGCTCTCGGGGTACCCTGGGAGATACGCAGTATTTT
clone size: few; D gene: NA; V gene: TRBV9; J gene: TRBJ2-5; CDR3 protein: CASSPLGETQYF; CDR3 DNA: TGTGCCAGCAGCCCCTTAGGCGAGACCCAGTACTTC
clone size: NA; D gene: NA; V gene: TRBV7-9; J gene: TRBJ1-1; CDR3 protein: CASSARGSAINTEAFF; CDR3 DNA: TGTGCCAGCAGCGCCCGGGGCAGTGCAATTAACACTGAAGCTTTCTTT
clone size: NA; D gene: TRBD1; V gene: TRBV6-6; J gene: TRBJ1-1; CDR3 protein: CASRPPRTGETEAFF; CDR3 DNA: TGTGCCAGCAGGCCACCGAGGACAGGGGAGACTGAAGCTTTCTTT
clone size: few; D gene: TRBD1; V gene: TRBV19; J gene: TRBJ1-1; CDR3 protein: CATEGQGLTEAFF; CDR3 DNA: TGTGCCACCGAGGGACAGGGACTCACTGAAGCTTTCTTT
clone size: NA; D gene: NA; V gene: TRBV18; J gene: TRBJ1-1; CDR3 protein: CASSPERDTEAFF; CDR3 DNA: TGTGCCAGCTCGCCCGAGAGGGACACTGAAGCTTTCTTT
clone size: many; D gene: NA; V gene: TRBV29-1; J gene: TRBJ2-7; CDR3 protein: CSVEGTDYEQYF; CDR3 DNA: TGCAGCGTTGAAGGGACAGATTACGAGCAGTACTTC
clone size: NA; D gene: TRBD2; V gene: TRBV6-6; J gene: TRBJ2-1; CDR3 protein: CASSPGTSGSNEQFF; CDR3 DNA: TGTGCCAGCAGCCCCGGGACTAGCGGGAGCAATGAGCAGTTCTTC
clone size: NA; D gene: NA; V gene: TRBV11-1; J gene: TRBJ2-2; CDR3 protein: CASSFITYKEGDNGELFF; CDR3 DNA: TGTGCCAGCAGCTTCATAACCTACAAGGAAGGCGATAACGGGGAGCTGTTTTTT
clone size: NA; D gene: NA; V gene: TRBV6-6; J gene: TRBJ1-5; CDR3 protein: CASKRTENQPQHF; CDR3 DNA: TGTGCCAGCAAACGGACAGAAAATCAGCCCCAGCATTTT
clone size: NA; D gene: NA; V gene: TRBV5-4; J gene: TRBJ2-2; CDR3 protein: CASSFRQGNTGELFF; CDR3 DNA: TGTGCCAGCAGCTTTCGCCAGGGGAACACCGGGGAGCTGTTTTTT
clone size: NA; D gene: NA; V gene: TRBV7-9; J gene: TRBJ2-7; CDR3 protein: CASSLDSSYEQYF; CDR3 DNA: TGTGCCAGCAGCTTGGACAGTTCATACGAGCAGTACTTC
clone size: NA; D gene: TRBD1; V gene: TRBV27; J gene: TRBJ1-2; CDR3 protein: CASSYTQQGARGYTF; CDR3 DNA: TGTGCCAGCAGTTATACGCAACAGGGGGCAAGGGGCTACACCTTC
clone size: NA; D gene: NA; V gene: TRBV12-5; J gene: TRBJ1-6; CDR3 protein: CASAAAGGSPLHF; CDR3 DNA: TGTGCTAGTGCCGCGGCAGGCGGATCACCCCTCCACTTT
clone size: few; D gene: NA; V gene: TRBV11-2; J gene: TRBJ1-6; CDR3 protein: CASSLDRVNSPLHF; CDR3 DNA: TGTGCCAGCAGCCTGGACAGAGTGAATTCACCCCTCCACTTT
clone size: NA; D gene: NA; V gene: TRBV30; J gene: TRBJ1-2; CDR3 protein: CAWSVTWNYGYTF; CDR3 DNA: TGTGCCTGGAGTGTAACGTGGAACTATGGCTACACCTTC
clone size: NA; D gene: NA; V gene: TRBV11-3; J gene: TRBJ2-1; CDR3 protein: CASSLGPDNEQFF; CDR3 DNA: TGTGCCAGCAGCCTGGGCCCAGACAATGAGCAGTTCTTC
clone size: NA; D gene: TRBD2; V gene: TRBV11-2; J gene: TRBJ2-3; CDR3 protein: CASSPLWGGTQYF; CDR3 DNA: TGTGCCAGCAGCCCTCTGTGGGGGGGGACGCAGTATTTT
clone size: NA; D gene: NA; V gene: TRBV30; J gene: TRBJ1-2; CDR3 protein: CAWSVPPERGYTF; CDR3 DNA: TGTGCCTGGAGTGTACCGCCAGAGAGGGGCTACACCTTC
clone size: NA; D gene: NA; V gene: TRBV27; J gene: TRBJ2-7; CDR3 protein: CASSLPPMSAESEQYF; CDR3 DNA: TGTGCCAGCAGTTTGCCCCCCATGAGTGCGGAGTCCGAGCAGTACTTC
clone size: NA; D gene: NA; V gene: TRBV9; J gene: TRBJ2-3; CDR3 protein: CASSPRILLDTQYF; CDR3 DNA: TGTGCCAGCAGCCCAAGGATATTGCTCGATACGCAGTATTTT
clone size: NA; D gene: TRBD1; V gene: TRBV18; J gene: TRBJ2-3; CDR3 protein: CASSGRQGVREDTQYF; CDR3 DNA: TGTGCCAGCTCGGGGAGACAGGGGGTTCGTGAAGATACGCAGTATTTT
clone size: NA; D gene: NA; V gene: TRBV10-1; J gene: TRBJ1-1; CDR3 protein: CASSAGGGRTEAFF; CDR3 DNA: TGCGCCAGCAGTGCGGGAGGGGGGCGGACTGAAGCTTTCTTT
clone size: NA; D gene: NA; V gene: TRBV19; J gene: TRBJ1-1; CDR3 protein: CASNSRDRRFEAFF; CDR3 DNA: TGTGCCAGCAACTCCCGCGACAGGAGATTTGAAGCTTTCTTT
clone size: NA; D gene: NA; V gene: TRBV11-2; J gene: TRBJ2-2; CDR3 protein: CASSRGTLNTGELFF; CDR3 DNA: TGTGCCAGCAGCCGAGGGACATTAAACACCGGGGAGCTGTTTTTT
clone size: once; D gene: TRBD2; V gene: TRBV30; J gene: TRBJ2-3; CDR3 protein: CAWSKLAASTDTQYF; CDR3 DNA: TGTGCCTGGAGTAAACTAGCGGCTAGCACAGATACGCAGTATTTT
clone size: NA; D gene: NA; V gene: TRBV2; J gene: TRBJ2-3; CDR3 protein: CASNWVYTDTQYF; CDR3 DNA: TGTGCCAGCAACTGGGTCTACACAGATACGCAGTATTTT
clone size: NA; D gene: TRBD1; V gene: TRBV25-1; J gene: TRBJ2-2; CDR3 protein: CASTMTGVDTGELFF; CDR3 DNA: TGTGCCAGCACTATGACAGGGGTGGACACCGGGGAGCTGTTTTTT
clone size: NA; D gene: NA; V gene: TRBV7-2; J gene: TRBJ1-1; CDR3 protein: CASSLALGKAEAFF; CDR3 DNA: TGTGCCAGCAGCTTAGCCCTGGGGAAGGCTGAAGCTTTCTTT